Reported below is one TCR beta chain. Its cognate antigen is unknown. This specimen comes from a study of shared clonotypes between healthy human individuals. Study information: Per donor, CD8 memory used one plate, CD8 naive used two, CD4 memory used three and CD4 naive used three.

General study points: What naive subsets generally showed was a larger estimated richness than memory subsets showed.

The germline CDR1 and CDR2 sequences are MDHEN and SYDVKM. CDR3 length equals 14 residues. Trimming shortened V by 2 bases and J by 6 bases, and 14 bases separated the two germline ends. The repertoire was sequenced with immunoSEQ multiplex PCR; TCRdb's copy has only in-frame clones and lacks some. Counted here are hundreds of thousands of clones, approximately 73% occurring once; the ten biggest clones make up 1.5% to 2%. Everyone who donated was a Caucasian adult who lived in Nashville, Tennessee. This chain connects TRBV28 to TRBJ2-7; TRBD2 is a possible D gene (5 bases). The sample consisted of memory CD4+ T cells sorted from blood. Subset denoted: CD45RA-negative fraction. The receptor was isolated from a woman aged 25 to 39 in good health. The CDR3 reads CASSLRSSFGEQYF. CDR3 DNA: TGTGCCAGCAGTTTAAGGTCTAGCTTCGGCGAGCAGTACTTC.